This T cell receptor beta chain was identified in a study of identical twins. A universal primer binding site was introduced by template switching. The final cDNA contained unique molecular identifiers. MiXCR, applied by TCRdb to the 5' RACE reads, yields one record per CDR3 protein. The sample carries about 690,000 distinct CDR3 sequences, around 5.7% recorded once. The CDR3 length is 16 residues. CDR1 and CDR2 (germline): SGHRS, YFSETQ. V was trimmed by 6 bases and J by 7 bases, leaving 24 bases between them. In this sample, this clonotype turned up a few times. Its antigen is not identified. The study, taken as a whole, reports: With abundant cord blood beta clonotypes, insertions were fewer; memory repertoires showed no such pattern.

This chain links TRBV5-1 with TRBJ2-3; D tentatively fits TRBD1 or TRBD2 (6 bases each). This receptor was taken from a man aged 18 to 35 in good health. Sequencing used naive T cells sorted from blood. In DNA form, the CDR3 reads TGCGCCAGCACCCCAGGTCGGGGGCTACTCGAGAATACGCAGTATTTT. It is translated as CASTPGRGLLENTQYF.